Following are 21 T cell receptor beta chains from one sample sequenced in a study of beta chain features in type 1 diabetes. The authors reverse transcribed all of the isolated RNA, so sequencing captured expressed TCRB transcripts. Generated by immunoSEQ multiplex PCR, the TCRdb table keeps only in-frame clones and is missing some. This sample has under 300,000 clones, with 16% found just once. Overall study results and limits: Moderate but significant shortening of TCRB CDR3s was recorded in all four CD4+ subsets from Type 1 diabetes patients.

Which antigens these TCRs recognize remains unknown. Sequenced sample: naive CD4+ T cells from blood. The receptors come from a young man with type 1 diabetes.

This clone has a handful of counts. The rearrangement joins TRBV30 to TRBJ2-1, with a tentative D call TRBD2 (6 bases). The CDR3 covers 15 residues. V gave up 1 base and J gave up 4 bases, with 14 bases separating them. Germline CDR1 and CDR2: GTSNPN and SVGIG (reference sequence). The CDR3, as DNA: TGTGCCTGGAGTGGCGGGGACCCTCAATACAATGAGCAGTTCTTC. It yields the protein CAWSGGDPQYNEQFF.

This clone has a handful of counts. The V call is TRBV5-1, the J call TRBJ2-5; D possibly corresponds to TRBD1 (5 bases). CDR3 length: 14 residues. Germline V gene lookup returns CDR1 SGHRS and CDR2 YFSETQ. V was trimmed by 0 bases and J by 1 base, leaving 7 bases between them. The CDR3 DNA follows: TGCGCCAGCAGCTTGGGACAGCCCCAAGAGACCCAGTACTTC. Its translation is CASSLGQPQETQYF.

The chain combines TRBV29-1 with TRBJ2-5; 11 bases map to TRBD1. The CDR3 covers 14 residues. Per germline, CDR1 SQVTM and CDR2 ANQGSEA. J was trimmed by 1 base and V by 7 bases; bases with no gene match: 5. CDR3 in DNA: TGCAGCGAGGCCGGGACAGGGGGCCAAGAGACCCAGTACTTC. Translation: CSEAGTGGQETQYF. Variable domain in full (rest from reference TRBV29-1 and TRBJ2-5): SAVISQKPSRDICQRGTSLTIQCQVDSQVTMMFWYRQQPGQSLTLIATANQGSEATYESGFVIDKFPISRPNLTFSTLTVSNMSPEDSSIYLCSEAGTGGQETQYFGPGTRLLVL.

The sample holds one count of this clone. The CDR3 sequence: CASRQSGQFTYEQYF. CDR3 nucleotide sequence: TGTGCCAGCAGGCAATCGGGACAGTTTACCTACGAGCAGTACTTC. This chain uses TRBV7-8 with TRBJ2-7; 7 nucleotides agree with TRBD1. V was clipped by 6 bases and J by 2 bases; unmatched bases: 10. This CDR3 has 15 amino acids. CDR1 is SGHVS and CDR2 is FQNEAQ in the germline V gene.

The rearrangement links TRBV14 to TRBJ2-1; 10 nucleotides match TRBD2. The CDR3 runs 17 residues. V gave up 0 bases and J gave up 9 bases; unmatched junction bases: 11. Germline lookup yields CDR1 SGHDN and CDR2 FVKESK. The CDR3 bases are TGTGCCAGCAGCCAAGACCTAGCGGGGGCGGGGCGTGGTGAGCAGTTCTTC. It encodes CASSQDLAGAGRGEQFF. Complete variable domain (other parts from reference TRBV14 and TRBJ2-1): EAGVTQFPSHSVIEKGQTVTLRCDPISGHDNLYWYRRVMGKEIKFLLHFVKESKQDESGMPNNRFLAERTGGTYSTLKVQPAELEDSGVYFCASSQDLAGAGRGEQFFGPGTRLTVL.

There are a few counts of this clone. The rearrangement joins TRBV7-2 to TRBJ2-3; 8 nucleotides align to TRBD1. Germline CDR1 SGHTA, CDR2 FQGNSA. The CDR3 extends over 14 amino acids. V lost 5 bases, J lost 5 bases, and 6 bases stayed unmatched. The CDR3 nucleotides read TGTGCCAGCAGCCCGGACAGGGCTAAAGATACGCAGTATTTT. It encodes CASSPDRAKDTQYF.

This clone was detected a few times. Other DNA sequences in the sample encode the same CDR3. The V call is TRBV15, the J call TRBJ2-3, with unresolved D. The CDR3 spans 13 residues. The germline V gene encodes CDR1 LNHNV and CDR2 YYDKDF (reference sequence). The V and J ends lost 0 bases and 4 bases respectively, with 5 bases between them. The CDR3 DNA sequence: TGTGCCACCAGCAGAGATCGTGCAGATACGCAGTATTTT. Translation gives CATSRDRADTQYF.

V gene TRBV28 combines with J gene TRBJ2-1; tentatively, D is TRBD1 (6 bases). Per germline, CDR1 MDHEN and CDR2 SYDVKM. Trimming took 8 bases from V and 3 from J, leaving 20 bases between them. The CDR3 is 16 amino acids. The CDR3 protein is CASGTTPGQIYNEQFF. Written as DNA, the CDR3 is TGTGCCAGCGGAACCACACCGGGACAAATCTACAATGAGCAGTTCTTC.

This clone was counted a few times. The chain joins TRBV4-1 to TRBJ2-3, with 7 nucleotides matching TRBD2. V lost 4 bases and J lost 0; bases outside the gene matches: 7. The germline V gene encodes CDR1 MGHRA and CDR2 YSYEKL. The CDR3 consists of 16 residues. The CDR3 nucleotides are TGCGCCAGCAGCCCTAGACTAGCTGGCAGCACAGATACGCAGTATTTT. Translating gives CASSPRLAGSTDTQYF.

The V and J genes are TRBV4-1 and TRBJ1-1; possibly TRBD1 for D (5 bases). V was pared by 3 bases and J by 5 bases, with 16 bases between. CDR3 length equals 15 residues. CDR1 and CDR2 (germline): MGHRA, YSYEKL. CDR3 amino acids: CASSQTGQGQTEAFF. The CDR3 DNA reads TGCGCCAGCAGCCAGACGGGGCAGGGCCAAACTGAAGCTTTCTTT.

This clone turned up a few times. The chain uses TRBV19 and TRBJ2-4; 7 positions match TRBD2. The V gene end was trimmed by 3 bases and the J gene end by 9 bases; junction bases not matched to a gene: 5. Germline V gene sequence: CDR1 LNHDA, CDR2 SQIVND (reference sequence). CDR3 size: 13 residues. The CDR3 DNA is TGTGCCAGTAGTATGCAGCGGGAAAGCATTCAGTACTTC. Its translation is CASSMQRESIQYF.

V is TRBV7-2 and J is TRBJ2-5; tentatively, D is TRBD1 (6 bases). V lost 5 bases and J lost 1, with 14 bases in between. The germline V gene encodes CDR1 SGHTA and CDR2 FQGNSA. This CDR3 has 15 amino acids. The CDR3 DNA reads TGTGCCAGCAGCCAACAGGGTCGGGTCCAAGAGACCCAGTACTTC. Translation: CASSQQGRVQETQYF.

V and J are TRBV6-5 and TRBJ2-3; D is undetermined. Trimming shortened V by 0 bases and J by 7 bases, and 11 bases separated the two germline ends. This CDR3 spans 14 amino acids. Germline values: CDR1 MNHEY, CDR2 SVGAGI. CDR3 coding DNA: TGTGCCAGCAGTTACTCGAGTACCGGGCATACGCAGTATTTT. The encoded protein is CASSYSSTGHTQYF.

This clone came up a few times. The chain combines TRBV29-1 with TRBJ2-5; the match to TRBD1 covers 8 bases. The V segment lost 6 bases and the J segment 4 bases; nucleotides outside the gene matches: 7. CDR3 length: 13 amino acids. Germline V lookup: CDR1 SQVTM, CDR2 ANQGSEA. This CDR3 reads CSVLRTGSETQYF. CDR3 bases: TGCAGCGTGCTCCGGACAGGGTCAGAGACCCAGTACTTC.

J is TRBJ2-1 and V is TRBV5-6; 9 nucleotides line up with TRBD2. Germline V CDR1 and CDR2: SGHDT, YYEEEE. V was clipped by 4 bases and J by 7 bases; unmatched bases: 12. The CDR3 is 16 amino acids. Written as DNA, the CDR3 is TGTGCCAGCAGCAGGGTCCACGCGGGAGGGCTGAATGAGCAGTTCTTC. This sequence encodes CASSRVHAGGLNEQFF.

This clone has a handful of counts. Different DNA sequences within this sample yield the same CDR3. The V and J genes are TRBV29-1 and TRBJ2-7, with TRBD2 as a possible D gene (6 bases). CDR3 size: 12 residues. Germline CDR1 reads SQVTM; CDR2 reads ANQGSEA. The V end lost 0 bases, the J end lost 3 bases, and 6 bases lay between the germline ends. The DNA of the CDR3 is TGCAGCGTTGAAGAGGGGGGCTACGAGCAGTACTTC. This encodes CSVEEGGYEQYF.

The chain combines TRBV7-2 with TRBJ2-7; TRBD2 matches 10 bases. V dropped 1 base and J dropped 2; count of bases not matched to a gene: 2. The CDR3 runs to 15 residues. Looked up from germline, CDR1 is SGHTA and CDR2 is FQGNSA. The CDR3 nucleotides are TGTGCCAGCAGCTTAGGACTAGCGGGCGCCTACGAGCAGTACTTC. It specifies CASSLGLAGAYEQYF. The full variable domain, with the rest looked up from reference TRBV7-2 and TRBJ2-7, is GAGVSQSPSNKVTEKGKDVELRCDPISGHTALYWYRQSLGQGLEFLIYFQGNSAPDKSGLPSDRFSAERTGGSVSTLTIQRTQQEDSAVYLCASSLGLAGAYEQYFGPGTRLTVT.

The chain joins TRBV23-1 to TRBJ2-4; weak D call: TRBD2 (5 bases). TRBV23-1 is assigned to the ORF class and has an uncertain function. The V end was cut by 0 bases, the J end by 2 bases, with 17 bases between. The CDR3 extends over 18 amino acids. Written as DNA, the CDR3 is TGCGCCAGCAGTCAATCTGAGGAGGCCATAGACCCCAAAAACATTCAGTACTTC. As protein: CASSQSEEAIDPKNIQYF.

In this sample, this clone turned up a few times. Additional DNA sequences in this sample encode the identical CDR3. The V call is TRBV20-1, the J call TRBJ2-3; D is ambiguous. Germline values: CDR1 DFQATT, CDR2 SNEGSKA (reference sequence). The CDR3 covers 11 residues. CDR3 region: CSAPRTDTQYF. The CDR3 DNA sequence: TGCAGCGCGCCTAGGACAGATACGCAGTATTTT.

V gene TRBV28 combines with J gene TRBJ1-2; D is perhaps TRBD1 (5 bases). The V end was cut by 2 bases, the J end by 8 bases, with 9 bases between. Germline V gene sequence: CDR1 MDHEN, CDR2 SYDVKM. This CDR3 contains 12 residues. The CDR3: CASSLGAGGYTF. CDR3 DNA sequence: TGTGCCAGCAGTTTAGGGGCGGGAGGCTACACCTTC.

This clone came up a few times. The chain is built from TRBV28 and TRBJ2-3; tentatively, D is TRBD1 (6 bases). The CDR3 runs 13 residues. The V end lost 7 bases, the J end lost 1 base, and 9 bases lay between the germline ends. Germline V gene data show CDR1 as MDHEN and CDR2 as SYDVKM. The CDR3, as DNA: TGTGCCAGCATCCGACAGGGCACAGATACGCAGTATTTT. This gives the protein CASIRQGTDTQYF.